This TCR beta chain was identified in a study of T cells expressing NK-cell markers. Background on the study: Seven of the eight sequenced donors were classified as HCMV-seropositive, and one was classified as seronegative.

TCRdb reprocessed the 5' RACE reads, with one entry per CDR3 protein and no DNA. The table for this sample gives about 550,000 distinct CDR3 sequences. In germline, CDR1 is SGHRS, CDR2 YFSETQ. The CDR3 totals 15 residues. The sequenced sample consisted of blood T cells: a sorted CD56 or NKG2C T cell subset, CD4+ or CD8+ T cells, or bulk PBMC T cells (not recorded which). The sequence was obtained from a man aged 18 to 35 in good health. The chain employs TRBV5-1 and TRBJ2-5. The CDR3 protein is CASSLAKPQQETQYF.